Shown below are 15 T cell receptor beta chains from a single sample sequenced in a study of T cell repertoires in cytomegalovirus infection. No antigen is known for these receptors. Each CDR3 protein is one row after TCRdb ran MiXCR on the reads. This sample has roughly 80,000 distinct CDR3 sequences, with roughly a quarter found just once. Sample: CD8+ T cells from cultured PBMCs, taken from culture after CMV antigen stimulation. The receptors shown here come from a human donor in good health (CMV status not recorded). Some clones in this sample may be carry-over from other donors' samples.

The rearrangement uses TRBV7-9 and TRBJ2-1; D is ambiguous. Per the germline V gene, CDR1 is SEHNR and CDR2 is FQNEAQ (reference sequence). The V end lost 2 bases, the J end lost 6 bases, and 5 bases lay between the germline ends. CDR3 size: 12 residues. In nucleotides, the CDR3 is TGTGCCAGCAGCTTAAGTCCCAATGAGCAGTTCTTC. Amino acid sequence: CASSLSPNEQFF. The entire variable domain, with the rest obtained from reference TRBV7-9 and TRBJ2-1, is as follows: DTGVSQNPRHKITKRGQNVTFRCDPISEHNRLYWYRQTLGQGPEFLTYFQNEAQLEKSRLLSDRFSAERPKGSFSTLEIQRTEQGDSAMYLCASSLSPNEQFFGPGTRLTVL.

The J gene is TRBJ2-7, the V gene TRBV29-1; D is unresolved. Deletions cut 6 bases from V and 6 bases from J, with 18 bases between. This CDR3 has 13 amino acids. CDR1 SQVTM and CDR2 ANQGSEA come from the germline V gene. CDR3 nucleotides: TGCAGCGTGGGTGGTAGTAGGAAGGGCGAGCAGTACTTC. Its translation: CSVGGSRKGEQYF.

Only a few counts were recorded for this clonotype. This sequence joins TRBV7-9 and TRBJ1-1; no clear D. CDR1 and CDR2 from the germline V gene are SEHNR and FQNEAQ (reference sequence). This CDR3 is built from 14 residues. Trimming took 5 bases from V and 3 from J, leaving 13 bases between them. For the CDR3, the DNA is TGTGCCAGCAGCCCGCCACGACGGGACACTGAAGCTTTCTTT. Translating it yields CASSPPRRDTEAFF.

DNA for the CDR3: TGTGCCAGTACCCGAGGGGGTAACCCCGGAGATACGCAGTATTTT. Its protein product is CASTRGGNPGDTQYF. The chain couples TRBV19 to TRBJ2-3, with D possibly matching TRBD1 (6 bases). Trimming shortened V by 7 bases and J by 5 bases, and 19 bases separated the two germline ends. Germline V lookup: CDR1 LNHDA, CDR2 SQIVND (reference sequence). The CDR3 has 15 amino acids.

This clonotype has a count of ten or more. The rearrangement links TRBV7-8 to TRBJ2-5; 8 positions agree with TRBD2. CDR3 length: 14 residues. The germline CDR1 and CDR2 sequences are SGHVS and FQNEAQ. The junction had 8 bases not matched to a gene; V was cut back by 7 bases and J by 4 bases. CDR3 region: CASTAGEKGETQYF. CDR3 in DNA: TGTGCCAGCACAGCGGGAGAAAAAGGAGAGACCCAGTACTTC.

V gene TRBV27 combines with J gene TRBJ2-3, with 11 bases aligning to TRBD2. CDR1 is MNHEY, CDR2 SMNVEV, per germline (reference sequence). CDR3 length equals 18 residues. The J segment lost 0 bases and the V segment lost 1 base, leaving 6 bases of the junction unmatched. CDR3 sequence: CASSLFRLAGTSTDTQYF. CDR3 DNA sequence: TGTGCCAGCAGTTTATTTCGACTAGCGGGAACAAGCACAGATACGCAGTATTTT.

This clonotype has more than one count but fewer than ten. The CDR3, as DNA: TGTGCCAGCAGTCGGTATGCGACTGAAGCTTTCTTT. This encodes CASSRYATEAFF. The gene calls are TRBV2 and TRBJ1-1; D gene uncertain. CDR3 size: 12 residues. The ends were cut back, 5 bases at V and 5 bases at J, with 9 bases in the middle. Germline V gene data show CDR1 as SNHLY and CDR2 as FYNNEI.

The chain combines TRBV7-8 with TRBJ2-5, with TRBD1 matching over 7 bases. J was trimmed by 5 bases and V by 5 bases; bases with no gene match: 8. Germline lookup yields CDR1 SGHVS and CDR2 FQNEAQ. CDR3 length: 14 amino acids. CDR3 sequence reads: CASSPTGEGETQYF. DNA for the CDR3: TGTGCCAGCAGCCCTACAGGGGAAGGGGAGACCCAGTACTTC.

In this sample, this clonotype turned up a few times. V usage is TRBV12-5 and J usage is TRBJ2-2; no clear D. Germline loops: CDR1 LGHNT, CDR2 FRNRAP. This CDR3 comprises 14 residues. Trimming shortened V by 0 bases and J by 5 bases, and 7 bases separated the two germline ends. CDR3 coding DNA: TGTGCTAGTGGTTTGGTACTGCGAACCGGGGAGCTGTTTTTT. Encoded protein: CASGLVLRTGELFF.

This chain connects TRBV4-3 to TRBJ2-4; D possibly corresponds to TRBD2 (5 bases). Trimming removed 0 bases at V and 7 bases at J, with 19 bases between. In germline, CDR1 is LGHNA, CDR2 YSLEER. CDR3 length: 17 residues. CDR3 coding DNA: TGCGCCAGCAGCCAAGATCCACGTGAAGAGATAGCGAACATTCAGTACTTC. Amino acids: CASSQDPREEIANIQYF.

This clonotype was observed many times. The chain links TRBV9 to TRBJ1-6; TRBD1 agrees at 7 bases. Germline trimming cut 3 bases from V and 8 bases from J; bases unmatched to any gene: 11. The germline gives CDR1 SGDLS, CDR2 YYNGEE. The CDR3 consists of 16 residues. CDR3: CASSARRQGGDSPLHF. The CDR3 region has the DNA TGTGCCAGCAGCGCAAGACGACAGGGAGGCGATTCACCCCTCCACTTT.

With regard to this clonotype: A much larger clone lies a single base off, so this may be a read error. The chain links TRBV7-9 to TRBJ2-1; D uncertain. The CDR3 contains 12 residues. Per the germline V gene, CDR1 is SEHNR and CDR2 is FQNEAQ (reference sequence). The CDR3 region is CVSSPPHNEQFF. The CDR3 DNA reads TGTGTCAGCAGCCCCCCTCACAATGAGCAGTTCTTC.

In its sample, this clonotype was seen many times. This rearrangement joins TRBV28 to TRBJ2-2, with 11 nucleotides matching TRBD1. This CDR3 contains 18 residues. Germline lookup yields CDR1 MDHEN and CDR2 SYDVKM. J was trimmed by 1 base and V by 6 bases; bases with no gene match: 10. The CDR3 DNA is TGTGCCAGCAGGCCGGGACAGGGGGACTCCTGGAACACCGGGGAGCTGTTTTTT. Protein product: CASRPGQGDSWNTGELFF.

This clonotype was seen a handful of times. The chain combines TRBV28 with TRBJ2-2; no definite D call. Germline V gene sequence: CDR1 MDHEN, CDR2 SYDVKM. Trimming took off 3 bases at V and 4 bases at J, with 15 bases between the two ends. The CDR3 is made up of 16 amino acids. The CDR3 region has the DNA TGTGCCAGCAGTTTTGTTTTCGGTAGTCCCACCGGGGAGCTGTTTTTT. It encodes CASSFVFGSPTGELFF.

This clonotype was seen a few times. The genes are TRBV29-1 and TRBJ2-5, with D uncertain. The germline gives CDR1 SQVTM, CDR2 ANQGSEA. With 3 bases removed from V and 4 bases from J, the gap between germline ends came to 12 bases. The CDR3 sequence is 13 residues long. The CDR3 spells CSVESAGGETQYF. DNA of the CDR3: TGCAGCGTTGAGAGTGCTGGTGGAGAGACCCAGTACTTC. Looking up the rest from reference TRBV29-1 and TRBJ2-5 gives the full variable domain: SAVISQKPSRDICQRGTSLTIQCQVDSQVTMMFWYRQQPGQSLTLIATANQGSEATYESGFVIDKFPISRPNLTFSTLTVSNMSPEDSSIYLCSVESAGGETQYFGPGTRLLVL.